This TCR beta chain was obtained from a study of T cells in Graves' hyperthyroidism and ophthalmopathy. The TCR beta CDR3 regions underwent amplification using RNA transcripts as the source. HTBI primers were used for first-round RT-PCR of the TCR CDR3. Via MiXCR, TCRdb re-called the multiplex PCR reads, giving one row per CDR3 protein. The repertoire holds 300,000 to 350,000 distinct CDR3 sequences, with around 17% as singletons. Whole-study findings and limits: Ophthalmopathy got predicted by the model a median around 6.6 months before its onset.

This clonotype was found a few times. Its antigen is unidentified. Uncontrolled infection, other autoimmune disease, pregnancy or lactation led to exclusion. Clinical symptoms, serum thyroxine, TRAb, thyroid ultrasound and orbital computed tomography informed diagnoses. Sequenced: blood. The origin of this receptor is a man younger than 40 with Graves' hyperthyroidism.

The CDR3 here is CASSQVSGRKYNEQFF. The CDR3 DNA reads TGCGCCAGCAGCCAAGTGAGCGGGAGGAAATACAATGAGCAGTTCTTC. The rearrangement links TRBV4-1 to TRBJ2-1; 9 nucleotides agree with TRBD2. V trimming: 1 base; J trimming: 4 bases; junction bases outside the gene matches: 5. From germline, CDR1 is MGHRA and CDR2 YSYEKL. The CDR3 covers 16 residues.